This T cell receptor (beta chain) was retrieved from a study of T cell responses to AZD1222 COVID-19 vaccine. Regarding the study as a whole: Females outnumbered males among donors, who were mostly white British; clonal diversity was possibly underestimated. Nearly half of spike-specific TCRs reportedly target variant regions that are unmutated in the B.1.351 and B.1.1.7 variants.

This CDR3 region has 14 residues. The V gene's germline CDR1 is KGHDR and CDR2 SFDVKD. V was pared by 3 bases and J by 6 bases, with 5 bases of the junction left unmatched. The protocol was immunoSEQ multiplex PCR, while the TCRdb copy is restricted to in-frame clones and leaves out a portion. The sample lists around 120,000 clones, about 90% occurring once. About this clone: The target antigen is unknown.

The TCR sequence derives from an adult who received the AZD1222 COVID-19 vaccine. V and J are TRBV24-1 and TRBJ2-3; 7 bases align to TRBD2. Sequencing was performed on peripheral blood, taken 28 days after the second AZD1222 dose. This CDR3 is CATSDTRGVDTQYF. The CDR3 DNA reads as TGTGCCACCAGTGATACCCGGGGGGTGGATACGCAGTATTTT.